This TCR beta chain was documented in a study of neoadjuvant nivolumab and ipilimumab in lung cancer (dated by TCRdb to the early 2020s). Regarding the complete study: In the NEOSTAR trial, nivolumab was administered intravenously at 3 mg/kg on days 1, 15 and 29, and the combination arm also received ipilimumab 1 mg/kg on day 1 only. The major pathologic response (MPR) rate in the intention-to-treat population in each study arm was designated as the primary trial endpoint. The trial treated roughly 42 patients with operable NSCLC: some 23 were randomized to nivolumab monotherapy and roughly 21 to nivolumab plus ipilimumab. The study compared TCR repertoires in pretherapy (baseline) peripheral blood with TCR repertoires in tumors resected at surgery following neoadjuvant immune checkpoint blockade. Matched pretherapy and resected tumor pairs were analyzed for seven patients: four treated with nivolumab and three with nivolumab plus ipilimumab. Study-wide conclusions, independent of this receptor: Compared with tumor-adjacent uninvolved lung, resected tumors had greater TCR richness and clonality, and increases showed up in more of the dual-therapy-treated tumors. No significant correlation was found between TCR clonality and pathologic tumor regression, and only one major-pathologic-response sample was available for the clonality analysis. TCR sequencing was performed in a small number of samples. Richness in tumors resected after neoadjuvant therapy showed a positive correlation with pretherapy blood TCR richness (Spearman R ~ 0.82). Tumor T-cell richness and clonality rose from pretherapy to surgery in three of three dual-therapy tumors but in only two of four nivolumab-treated tumors.

CDR1 SGHTA and CDR2 FQGNSA were looked up in the germline V gene. Trimming takes 5 bases off V and 5 bases off J; junction bases not matched to a gene: 8. Taken from cysteine to phenylalanine, the CDR3 has 16 residues. Only the CDR3 DNA is retained, 48 bases long and in frame from the first base. The time point tag for this specimen amounts to: at surgical resection after neoadjuvant nivolumab +/- ipilimumab. Samples came from the phase 2 randomized NEOSTAR trial, which tested neoadjuvant nivolumab or nivolumab plus ipilimumab followed by surgery in operable NSCLC. Library prep was done by the immunoSEQ multiplex PCR assay. Concerning the study's data processing: Richness and clonality were used to summarize the repertoires, and clones that significantly expanded or contracted between pre- and post-therapy samples were identified. Drawn from immuneACCESS, this table holds only the in-frame rearrangements with V and J called that TCRdb kept. Clones are partly lost; checked studies trace under half to an unresolved V gene and leave the rest unexplained. The D gene and trimming were derived from the DNA, and the V and J assignments and clone size from that table. A total of approximately 10,000 clones appear in this sample, 60% to 80% of them only once. Jointly, the top ten make up roughly 3.2% of the sample.

Of note for this clone: Its specific antigen is unknown. One base away there is no much larger clone; base qualities are not given.

The sample here was tumor tissue, taken after neoadjuvant nivolumab, alone or with ipilimumab, at or shortly before surgery. The receptor comes from an adult with non-small cell lung cancer. The chain is assembled from TRBV7-2 and TRBJ2-3; TRBD2 lines up with 12 middle nucleotides. The DNA sequence is given as TGTGCCAGCAGCGCCTCTAGCGGGAGGGCCTTAGATACGCAGTATTTT. This sequence encodes CASSASSGRALDTQYF.